A single sample is the source of the 2 T cell receptor beta chains below, sequenced in a study of cytomegalovirus exposure and HLA in healthy donors. The PCR made use of 60 Vbeta and 13 Jbeta primers. Produced via immunoSEQ multiplex PCR; TCRdb's table is partial and in-frame only. The sample includes fewer than 200,000 clones, around 81% seen only once; the top ten take over 2%. Sequenced input: PBMCs. These receptors were collected from a woman under 40 in good health and CMV-seronegative.

This chain links TRBV10-3 with TRBJ1-3; a possible D gene is TRBD1 (5 bases). This CDR3 has 15 residues. Trimming left V 3 bases short and J 0 bases short, with 9 bases between. Germline CDR1 is ENHRY and CDR2 is SYGVKD. The CDR3 nucleotides read TGTGCCATCAGTGAAAAGGGGTTCTCTGGAAACACCATATATTTT. It encodes CAISEKGFSGNTIYF.

The genes are TRBV11-2 and TRBJ2-3; TRBD1 is a possible D gene (5 bases). This CDR3 has 15 amino acids. The V and J ends lost 5 bases and 2 bases respectively, with 14 bases between them. Germline V CDR1 and CDR2: SGHAT, FQNNGV. CDR3 bases: TGTGCCAGCAGCCTCCTGGGGCTCTCCACAGATACGCAGTATTTT. Its translation is CASSLLGLSTDTQYF. Using reference TRBV11-2 and TRBJ2-3 for the parts outside the CDR3, the full variable domain is EAGVAQSPRYKIIEKRQSVAFWCNPISGHATLYWYQQILGQGPKLLIQFQNNGVVDDSQLPKDRFSAERLKGVDSTLKIQPAKLEDSAVYLCASSLLGLSTDTQYFGPGTRLTVL.